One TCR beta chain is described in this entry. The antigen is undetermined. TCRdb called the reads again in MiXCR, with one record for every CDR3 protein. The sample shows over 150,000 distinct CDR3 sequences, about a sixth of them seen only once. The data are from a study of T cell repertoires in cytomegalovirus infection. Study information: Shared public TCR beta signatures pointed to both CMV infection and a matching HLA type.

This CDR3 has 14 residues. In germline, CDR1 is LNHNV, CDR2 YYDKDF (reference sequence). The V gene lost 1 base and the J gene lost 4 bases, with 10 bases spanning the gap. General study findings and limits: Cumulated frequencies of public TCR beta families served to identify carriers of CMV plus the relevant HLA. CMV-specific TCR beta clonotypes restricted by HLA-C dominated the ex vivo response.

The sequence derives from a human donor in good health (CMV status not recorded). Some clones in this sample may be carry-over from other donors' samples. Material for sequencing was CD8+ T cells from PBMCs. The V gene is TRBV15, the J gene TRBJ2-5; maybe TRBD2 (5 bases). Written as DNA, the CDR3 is TGTGCCACCAGCAGAGCCTCGAGGGTAGAGACCCAGTACTTC. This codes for CATSRASRVETQYF.